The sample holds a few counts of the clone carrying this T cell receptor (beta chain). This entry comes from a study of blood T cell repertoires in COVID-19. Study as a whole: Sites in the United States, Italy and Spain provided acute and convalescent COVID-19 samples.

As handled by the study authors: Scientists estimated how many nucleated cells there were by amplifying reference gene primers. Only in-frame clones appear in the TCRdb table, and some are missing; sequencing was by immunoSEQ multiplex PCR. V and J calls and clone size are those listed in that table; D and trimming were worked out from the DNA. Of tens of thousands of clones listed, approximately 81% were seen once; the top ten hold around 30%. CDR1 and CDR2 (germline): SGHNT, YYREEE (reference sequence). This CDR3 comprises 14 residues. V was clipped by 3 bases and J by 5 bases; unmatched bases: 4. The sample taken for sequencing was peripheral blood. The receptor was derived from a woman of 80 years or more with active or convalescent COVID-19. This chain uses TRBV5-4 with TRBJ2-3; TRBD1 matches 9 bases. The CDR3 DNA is TGTGCCAGCAGCTACGACAGGGGGAGAGATACGCAGTATTTT. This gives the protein CASSYDRGRDTQYF. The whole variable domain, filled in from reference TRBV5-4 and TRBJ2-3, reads ETGVTQSPTHLIKTRGQQVTLRCSSQSGHNTVSWYQQALGQGPQFIFQYYREEENGRGNFPPRFSGLQFPNYSSELNVNALELDDSALYLCASSYDRGRDTQYFGPGTRLTVL.